This T cell receptor (beta chain) was observed in a study of blood T cell repertoires in COVID-19. The table came from immunoSEQ multiplex PCR; TCRdb's copy has only in-frame clones and leaves some out. The sample records 200,000 to 250,000 clones, more than 75% being singletons. The receptor was isolated from a man aged 25-40 years with acute COVID-19. Specimen: PBMCs or T cells enriched from blood (not recorded which).

CDR3 nucleotides: TGCGCCAGCAGTACCGACAGGTCCTATGGCTACACCTTC. It encodes CASSTDRSYGYTF. The chain joins TRBV10-2 to TRBJ1-2; TRBD1 might be the D (6 bases). This CDR3 contains 13 residues. Looked up from germline, CDR1 is WSHSY and CDR2 is SAAADI. Trimming shortened V by 5 bases and J by 4 bases, and 11 bases separated the two germline ends.